The 23 T cell receptor beta chains below all came from one sample that was sequenced in a study of CD8 T cell repertoires and HIV-1 epitope variants. Profiling relied on immunoSEQ multiplex PCR, and the TCRdb table lists in-frame clones only, not all of them. The sample yields some 100,000 clones, around 75% seen once. The sample consisted of uncultured baseline CD8+ T cells from peripheral blood mononuclear cells (PBMCs). Receptor source: a male donor with HIV.

The chain couples TRBV6-6 to TRBJ1-1; a weak D match, TRBD1 (6 bases). Between the trimmed V and J ends, which lost 6 bases and 4 bases, there was a span of 15 bases. This CDR3 is 14 amino acids long. CDR1 is MNHNY and CDR2 is SVGAGI in the germline V gene (reference sequence). The chain's CDR3 is CASSPDRIGTEAFF. The CDR3 nucleotides are TGTGCCAGCAGCCCCGACAGGATCGGCACTGAAGCTTTCTTT.

This clone was seen only once. The chain employs TRBV21-1 and TRBJ1-4. TRBV21-1 is annotated as a pseudogene. The CDR3 runs 10 residues. Here the CDR3 DNA reads TGTGCCAGCTGTAATGAAAAACTGTTTTTT. Its translation is CASCNEKLFF.

This clone was detected a few times. The V call is TRBV19, the J call TRBJ2-1, with TRBD2 matching over 11 bases. The CDR3 extends over 18 amino acids. From germline, CDR1 is LNHDA and CDR2 SQIVND (reference sequence). V shed 0 bases and J 8 bases; nucleotides not matched to a gene: 12. CDR3 protein: CASSIDPASGRPWDEQFF. The CDR3 DNA is TGTGCCAGTAGTATAGATCCCGCTAGCGGGAGGCCATGGGATGAGCAGTTCTTC.

The CDR3 region is CASSPDRVNGYTF. The CDR3 bases are TGCGCCAGCAGCCCAGACAGGGTCAATGGCTACACCTTC. The chain joins TRBV5-1 to TRBJ1-2, with 7 nucleotides matching TRBD1. Losses at the gene ends were 4 bases for V and 6 bases for J; bases not matched to a gene: 6. The length of the CDR3 is 13 residues. From germline, CDR1 is SGHRS and CDR2 YFSETQ.

This clone has only a few counts. This chain joins TRBV19 and TRBJ1-6, with 7 bases matching TRBD1. The CDR3 has 13 amino acids. CDR1 and CDR2 (germline): LNHDA, SQIVND (reference sequence). V trimming: 9 bases; J trimming: 9 bases; junction bases outside the gene matches: 8. CDR3 sequence reads: CASGQVESSPLHF. In DNA, the CDR3 is TGTGCCAGCGGACAGGTGGAAAGTTCACCCCTCCACTTT.

This clone was detected a few times. The V and J genes are TRBV30 and TRBJ1-1; 7 nucleotides line up with TRBD1. Germline V gene data show CDR1 as GTSNPN and CDR2 as SVGIG (reference sequence). This CDR3 has 12 residues. The V gene end was trimmed by 7 bases and the J gene end by 6 bases; junction bases not matched to a gene: 8. The CDR3 loop reads CASSGDRAEAFF. CDR3 DNA sequence: TGTGCCTCTTCTGGGGACAGAGCTGAAGCTTTCTTT.

This clone was seen only a few times. The chain uses TRBV7-6 and TRBJ2-3; 9 bases align to TRBD2. The CDR3 sequence is 16 residues long. CDR1 and CDR2 (germline): SGHVS, FNYEAQ. V gave up 5 bases and J gave up 2 bases; unmatched junction bases: 8. CDR3 protein: CASSSRLAEFTDTQYF. The CDR3, as DNA: TGTGCCAGCAGCAGCAGACTAGCGGAGTTCACAGATACGCAGTATTTT.

This sequence joins TRBV5-1 and TRBJ1-4, with TRBD1 as a possible D gene (6 bases). The CDR3 totals 15 residues. The V and J ends lost 1 base and 8 bases respectively, with 15 bases between them. CDR1 is SGHRS and CDR2 is YFSETQ in the germline V gene. This CDR3 is CASSLPGGPVEKLFF. The CDR3 region has the DNA TGCGCCAGCAGCTTGCCCGGGGGGCCGGTCGAAAAACTGTTTTTT.

This chain uses TRBV7-2 with TRBJ1-2, with TRBD1 matching 9 bases. The CDR3 runs to 14 residues. Germline loops: CDR1 SGHTA, CDR2 FQGNSA. J lost 8 bases, V lost 7 bases, and 11 bases had no gene match. The CDR3 protein is CASTAGTGRRGYTF. The DNA of the CDR3 is TGTGCCAGCACCGCCGGGACAGGGAGGAGAGGCTACACCTTC.

This clone was detected only a few times. The rearrangement links TRBV5-6 to TRBJ2-1; no clear D gene. CDR3 length equals 15 residues. V lost 0 bases, J lost 6 bases, and 13 bases lay in between. Germline V gene sequence: CDR1 SGHDT, CDR2 YYEEEE. CDR3 nucleotides: TGTGCCAGCAGCTTGGACCCCACCGCGTCCAATGAGCAGTTCTTC. This encodes CASSLDPTASNEQFF.

The chain carries TRBV7-2 and TRBJ2-7, with a weak D call TRBD1 (8 bases). The CDR3 runs to 15 residues. V lost 5 bases and J 5 bases, leaving 19 bases between the germline ends. Looked up from germline, CDR1 is SGHTA and CDR2 is FQGNSA. CDR3 coding DNA: TGTGCCAGCAGCGAACAGGGGGGGAACGTGGACGAGCAGTACTTC. This gives the protein CASSEQGGNVDEQYF.

This clone appeared once. The chain uses TRBV6-5 and TRBJ1-5, with a weak D call TRBD1 (5 bases). V lost 10 bases and J 7 bases, leaving 17 bases between the germline ends. Germline assignment: CDR1 MNHEY and CDR2 SVGAGI. This CDR3 comprises 13 residues. CDR3 sequence reads: CANRDGPGQPQHF. The DNA for the CDR3 is TGTGCCAACCGGGACGGTCCTGGACAGCCCCAGCATTTT.

The gene calls are TRBV18 and TRBJ2-3; a possible D gene is TRBD1 (6 bases). V shed 3 bases and J shed 6 bases, with 16 bases lying between them. Germline assignment: CDR1 KGHSH and CDR2 LQKENI. This CDR3 has 15 residues. The CDR3 loop reads CASSPTGLGFDTQYF. The CDR3, as DNA: TGTGCCAGCTCACCGACAGGTCTAGGGTTCGATACGCAGTATTTT.

This chain uses TRBV7-9 with TRBJ2-1, with a possible D match to TRBD1 (6 bases). Looked up from germline, CDR1 is SEHNR and CDR2 is FQNEAQ (reference sequence). The CDR3 covers 15 residues. The germline V and J ends were trimmed by 2 bases and 7 bases, with 15 bases remaining between them. The CDR3 nucleotides read TGTGCCAGCAGCTTAACAGGGTCAAGGGGGAATGAGCAGTTCTTC. Residues: CASSLTGSRGNEQFF.

V and J are TRBV9 and TRBJ2-5; 8 nucleotides align to TRBD2. CDR1 is SGDLS, CDR2 YYNGEE, per germline. CDR3 size: 15 residues. V shed 6 bases, J shed 4 bases, and the junction held 11 bases outside the gene matches. The CDR3 sequence: CASMPFGGAGETQYF. In DNA, the CDR3 is TGTGCCAGCATGCCGTTCGGGGGGGCCGGAGAGACCCAGTACTTC.

J is TRBJ2-2 and V is TRBV7-6, with D possibly called TRBD1 or TRBD2 (6 bases each). This CDR3 region has 17 residues. Germline-derived CDR1 and CDR2 are SGHVS and FNYEAQ. Trimming shortened V by 0 bases and J by 1 base, and 12 bases separated the two germline ends. CDR3 sequence: CASSLASRGENTGELFF. The CDR3, as DNA: TGTGCCAGCAGCTTAGCGAGTAGGGGGGAGAACACCGGGGAGCTGTTTTTT.

Here the CDR3 DNA reads TGTGCCAGCAGCCCACTCCGACGGGCGAGCTCCTACGAGCAGTACTTC. It is translated as CASSPLRRASSYEQYF. The chain uses TRBV11-2 and TRBJ2-7; D remains ambiguous. CDR1 is SGHAT, CDR2 FQNNGV, per germline. The CDR3 totals 16 residues. Trimming took 5 bases from V and 0 from J, leaving 17 bases between them.

The chain combines TRBV7-9 with TRBJ1-1, with 9 bases lining up with TRBD1. Trimming at V came to 6 bases and at J to 1 base, leaving 6 bases not matched to a gene. This CDR3 comprises 15 residues. Germline CDR1 is SEHNR and CDR2 is FQNEAQ (reference sequence). CDR3 sequence: CASSVSGQGNTEAFF. CDR3 nucleotide sequence: TGTGCCAGCAGTGTCTCGGGACAGGGGAACACTGAAGCTTTCTTT.

DNA of the CDR3: TGTGCCAGCTTTCCACTAGCGGGAGATAGGGAGCAGTTCTTC. This encodes CASFPLAGDREQFF. The V call is TRBV18, the J call TRBJ2-1, with 11 bases aligning to TRBD2. The germline V gene has CDR1 KGHSH and CDR2 LQKENI. The CDR3 runs 14 residues. Unmatched junction bases numbered 9, after V lost 7 bases and J lost 10 bases.

The rearrangement uses TRBV28 and TRBJ2-1, with 8 bases identical to TRBD2. V gave up 6 bases and J gave up 8 bases; unmatched junction bases: 9. Looked up from germline, CDR1 is MDHEN and CDR2 is SYDVKM. This CDR3 has 14 residues. This CDR3 reads CASSRGGLIDEQFF. CDR3 DNA: TGTGCCAGCAGCCGCGGGGGGCTGATCGATGAGCAGTTCTTC. The full variable domain, its missing parts supplied by reference TRBV28 and TRBJ2-1, is DVKVTQSSRYLVKRTGEKVFLECVQDMDHENMFWYRQDPGLGLRLIYFSYDVKMKEKGDIPEGYSVSREKKERFSLILESASTNQTSMYLCASSRGGLIDEQFFGPGTRLTVL.

The CDR3 bases are TGTGCCAGTAGAACCCGGGACAGGGACACAGATACGCAGTATTTT. Its translation is CASRTRDRDTDTQYF. The gene calls are TRBV19 and TRBJ2-3, with 9 positions matching TRBD1. The CDR3 extends over 15 amino acids. Germline V gene lookup returns CDR1 LNHDA and CDR2 SQIVND (reference sequence). V was pared by 6 bases and J by 2 bases, with 6 bases of the junction left unmatched.

This chain connects TRBV11-3 to TRBJ2-7; possibly TRBD1 or TRBD2 for D (5 bases each). The germline V gene encodes CDR1 SGHNT and CDR2 YENEEA. V gave up 4 bases and J gave up 6 bases, with 13 bases separating them. CDR3 length: 13 amino acids. CDR3 region: CASSYYWDGEQYF. Here the CDR3 DNA reads TGTGCCAGCAGCTATTACTGGGACGGCGAGCAGTACTTC.

The rearrangement links TRBV19 to TRBJ2-7; 9 bases fit TRBD2. This CDR3 contains 14 residues. Germline-derived CDR1 and CDR2 are LNHDA and SQIVND (reference sequence). Unmatched junction bases numbered 5, after V lost 3 bases and J lost 5 bases. In DNA form, the CDR3 reads TGTGCCAGTAGTATCCTAGCGGGAAGCAACGAGCAGTACTTC. Translating gives CASSILAGSNEQYF.